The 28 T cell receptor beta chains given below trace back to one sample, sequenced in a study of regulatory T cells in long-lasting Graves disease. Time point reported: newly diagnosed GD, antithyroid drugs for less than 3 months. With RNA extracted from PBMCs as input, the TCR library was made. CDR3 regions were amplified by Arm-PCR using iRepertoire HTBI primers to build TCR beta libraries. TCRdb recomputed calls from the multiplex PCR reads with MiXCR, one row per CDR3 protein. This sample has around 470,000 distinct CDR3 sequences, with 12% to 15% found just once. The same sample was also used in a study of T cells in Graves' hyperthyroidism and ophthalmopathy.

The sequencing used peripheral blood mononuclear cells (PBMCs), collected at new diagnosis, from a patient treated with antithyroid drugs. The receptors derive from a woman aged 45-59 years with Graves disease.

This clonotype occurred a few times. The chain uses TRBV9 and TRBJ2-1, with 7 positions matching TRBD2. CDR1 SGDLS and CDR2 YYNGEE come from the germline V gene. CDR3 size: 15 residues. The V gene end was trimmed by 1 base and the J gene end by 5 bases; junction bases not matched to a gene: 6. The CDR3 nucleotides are TGTGCCAGCAGCGTAAGGCTAGCGGCTGACAATGAGCAGTTCTTC. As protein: CASSVRLAADNEQFF.

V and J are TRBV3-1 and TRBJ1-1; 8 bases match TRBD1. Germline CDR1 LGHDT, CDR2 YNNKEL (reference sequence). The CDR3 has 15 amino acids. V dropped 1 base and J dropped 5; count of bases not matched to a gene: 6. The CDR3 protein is CASSQVAGGRTEAFF. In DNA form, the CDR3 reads TGTGCCAGCAGCCAAGTGGCAGGGGGCCGGACTGAAGCTTTCTTT.

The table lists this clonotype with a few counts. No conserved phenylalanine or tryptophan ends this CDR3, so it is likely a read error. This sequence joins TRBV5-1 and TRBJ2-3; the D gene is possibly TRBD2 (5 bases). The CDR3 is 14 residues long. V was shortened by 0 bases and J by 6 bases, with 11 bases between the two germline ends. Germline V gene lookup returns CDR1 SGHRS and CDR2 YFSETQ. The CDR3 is CASSLEGVPDTQYL. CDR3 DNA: TGCGCCAGCAGCTTGGAGGGAGTGCCGGATACGCAGTATCTT.

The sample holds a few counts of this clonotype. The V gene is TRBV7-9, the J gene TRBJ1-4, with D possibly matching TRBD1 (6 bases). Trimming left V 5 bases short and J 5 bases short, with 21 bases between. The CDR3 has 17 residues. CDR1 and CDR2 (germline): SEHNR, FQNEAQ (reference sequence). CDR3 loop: CASSPPPVGGRNEKLFF. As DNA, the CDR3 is TGTGCCAGCAGCCCTCCCCCTGTGGGGGGGCGAAATGAAAAACTGTTTTTT.

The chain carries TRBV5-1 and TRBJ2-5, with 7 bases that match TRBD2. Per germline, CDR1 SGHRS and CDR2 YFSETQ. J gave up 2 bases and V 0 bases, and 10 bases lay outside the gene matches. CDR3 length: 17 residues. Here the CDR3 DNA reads TGCGCCAGCAGCTTGGCGTATAGACTAGCAGTTCAAGAGACCCAGTACTTC. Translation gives CASSLAYRLAVQETQYF.

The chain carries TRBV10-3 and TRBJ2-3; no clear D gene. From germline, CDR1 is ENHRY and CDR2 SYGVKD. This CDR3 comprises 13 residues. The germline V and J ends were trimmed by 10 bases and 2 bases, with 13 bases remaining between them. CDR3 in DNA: TGTGCCACCCACAGCGCAGACACAGATACGCAGTATTTT. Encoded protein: CATHSADTDTQYF.

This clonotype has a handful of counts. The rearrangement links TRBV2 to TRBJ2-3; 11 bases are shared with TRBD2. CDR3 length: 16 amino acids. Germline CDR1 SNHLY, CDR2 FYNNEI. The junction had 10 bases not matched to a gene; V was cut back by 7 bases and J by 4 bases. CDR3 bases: TGTGCCAGCATCCTAGAGACTAGCGGGACCCCAGATACGCAGTATTTT. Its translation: CASILETSGTPDTQYF.

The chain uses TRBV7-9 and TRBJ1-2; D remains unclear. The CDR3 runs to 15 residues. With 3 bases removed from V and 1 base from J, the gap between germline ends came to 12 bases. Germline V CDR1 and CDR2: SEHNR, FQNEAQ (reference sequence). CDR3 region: CASSFGEGSNYGYTF. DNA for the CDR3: TGTGCCAGCAGCTTCGGGGAGGGAAGTAACTATGGCTACACCTTC.

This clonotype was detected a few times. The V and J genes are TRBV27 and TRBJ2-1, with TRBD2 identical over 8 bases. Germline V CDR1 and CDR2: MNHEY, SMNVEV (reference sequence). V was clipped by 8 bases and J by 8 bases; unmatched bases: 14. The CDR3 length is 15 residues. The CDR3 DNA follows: TGTGCCAGCCAGGAGAGCGGGAGCCGTTTGGATGAGCAGTTCTTC. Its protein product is CASQESGSRLDEQFF.

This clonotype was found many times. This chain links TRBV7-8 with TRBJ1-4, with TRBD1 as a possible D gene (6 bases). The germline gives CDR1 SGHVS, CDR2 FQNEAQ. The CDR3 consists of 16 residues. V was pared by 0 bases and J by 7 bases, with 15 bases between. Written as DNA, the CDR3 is TGTGCCAGCAGCTTAGCAGGGGGTATATCGGGTGAAAAACTGTTTTTT. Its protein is CASSLAGGISGEKLFF.

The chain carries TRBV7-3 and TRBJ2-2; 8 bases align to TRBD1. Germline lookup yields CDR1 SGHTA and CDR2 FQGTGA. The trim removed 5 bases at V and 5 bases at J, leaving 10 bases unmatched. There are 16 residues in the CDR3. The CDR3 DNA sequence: TGTGCCAGCAGCCCCCTCGGACAGGGAGGAACCGGGGAGCTGTTTTTT. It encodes CASSPLGQGGTGELFF.

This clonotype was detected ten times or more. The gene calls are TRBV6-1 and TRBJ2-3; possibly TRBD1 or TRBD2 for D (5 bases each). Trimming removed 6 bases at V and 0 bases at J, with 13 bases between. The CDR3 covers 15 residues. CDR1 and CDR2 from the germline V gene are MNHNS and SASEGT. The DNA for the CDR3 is TGTGCCAGCAGCCCCCGGGGCCAGAGCACAGATACGCAGTATTTT. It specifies CASSPRGQSTDTQYF.

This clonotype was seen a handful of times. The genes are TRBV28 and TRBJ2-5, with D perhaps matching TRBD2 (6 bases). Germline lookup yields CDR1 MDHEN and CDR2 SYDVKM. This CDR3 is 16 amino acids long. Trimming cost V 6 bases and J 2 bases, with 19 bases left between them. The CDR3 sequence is CASSLTRDSGQETQYF. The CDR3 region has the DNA TGTGCCAGCAGCTTAACCCGGGACTCCGGTCAAGAGACCCAGTACTTC.

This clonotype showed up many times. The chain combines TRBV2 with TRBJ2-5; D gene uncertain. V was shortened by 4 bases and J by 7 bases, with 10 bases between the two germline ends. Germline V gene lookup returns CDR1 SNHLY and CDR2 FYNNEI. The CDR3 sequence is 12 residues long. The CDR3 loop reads CASSVSSGTQYF. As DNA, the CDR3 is TGTGCCAGCAGTGTGAGTTCGGGGACCCAGTACTTC.

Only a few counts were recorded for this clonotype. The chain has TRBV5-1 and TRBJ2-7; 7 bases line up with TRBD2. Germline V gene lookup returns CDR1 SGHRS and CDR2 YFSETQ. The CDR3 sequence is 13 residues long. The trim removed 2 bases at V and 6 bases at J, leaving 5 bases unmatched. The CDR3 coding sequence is TGCGCCAGCAGCTTTGCGGGAGAAGGCGAGCAGTACTTC. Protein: CASSFAGEGEQYF.

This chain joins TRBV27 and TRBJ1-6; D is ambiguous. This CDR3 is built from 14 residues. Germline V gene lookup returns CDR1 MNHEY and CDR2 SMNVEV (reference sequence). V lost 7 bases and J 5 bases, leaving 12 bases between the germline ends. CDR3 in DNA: TGTGCCAGCAAGGAGGGCACCCATAATTCACCCCTCCACTTT. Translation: CASKEGTHNSPLHF.

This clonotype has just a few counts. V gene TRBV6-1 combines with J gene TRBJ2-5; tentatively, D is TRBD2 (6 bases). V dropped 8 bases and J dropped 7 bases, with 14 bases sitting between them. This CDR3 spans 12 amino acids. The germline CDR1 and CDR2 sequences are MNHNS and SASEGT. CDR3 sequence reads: CASGYPRGTQYF. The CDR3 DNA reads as TGTGCCAGCGGGTACCCGCGGGGGACCCAGTACTTC.

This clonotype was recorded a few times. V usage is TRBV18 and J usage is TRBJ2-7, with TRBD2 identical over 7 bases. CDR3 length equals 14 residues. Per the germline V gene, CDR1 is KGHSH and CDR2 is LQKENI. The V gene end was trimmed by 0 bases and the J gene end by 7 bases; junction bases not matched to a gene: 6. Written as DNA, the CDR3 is TGTGCCAGCTCACCACCGGGAGGGCTGGGGGAGCAGTACTTC. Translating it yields CASSPPGGLGEQYF.

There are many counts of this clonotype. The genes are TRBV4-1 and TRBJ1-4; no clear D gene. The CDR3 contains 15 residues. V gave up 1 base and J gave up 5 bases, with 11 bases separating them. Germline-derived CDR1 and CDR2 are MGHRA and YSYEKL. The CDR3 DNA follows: TGCGCCAGCAGCCAAGCCTGGCAGGACAATGAAAAACTGTTTTTT. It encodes CASSQAWQDNEKLFF.

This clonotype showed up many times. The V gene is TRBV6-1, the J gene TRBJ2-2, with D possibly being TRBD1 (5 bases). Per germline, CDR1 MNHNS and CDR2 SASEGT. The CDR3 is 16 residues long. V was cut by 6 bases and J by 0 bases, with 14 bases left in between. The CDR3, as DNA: TGTGCCAGCAGACGAACAGGAGCCACGAACACCGGGGAGCTGTTTTTT. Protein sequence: CASRRTGATNTGELFF.

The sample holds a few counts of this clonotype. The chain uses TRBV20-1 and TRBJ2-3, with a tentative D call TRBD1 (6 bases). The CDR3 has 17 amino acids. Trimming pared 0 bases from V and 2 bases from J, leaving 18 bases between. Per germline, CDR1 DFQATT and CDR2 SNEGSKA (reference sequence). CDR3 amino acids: CSARDLEGDGATDTQYF. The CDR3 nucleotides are TGCAGTGCTAGAGATTTAGAGGGGGATGGGGCCACAGATACGCAGTATTTT.

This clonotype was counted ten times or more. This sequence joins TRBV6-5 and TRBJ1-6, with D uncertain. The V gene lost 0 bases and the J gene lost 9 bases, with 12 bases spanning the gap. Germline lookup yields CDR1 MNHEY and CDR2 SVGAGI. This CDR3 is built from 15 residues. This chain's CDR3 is CASSYSWQHPSPLHF. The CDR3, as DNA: TGTGCCAGCAGTTACTCCTGGCAGCATCCTTCACCCCTCCACTTT.

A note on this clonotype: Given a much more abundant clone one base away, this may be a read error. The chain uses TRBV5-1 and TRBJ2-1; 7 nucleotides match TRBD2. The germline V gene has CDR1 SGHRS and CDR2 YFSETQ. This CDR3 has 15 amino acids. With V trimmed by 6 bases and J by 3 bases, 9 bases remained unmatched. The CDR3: CASTHPERGYNEQFF. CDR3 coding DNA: TGCGCCAGCACCCACCCGGAGCGGGGCTACAATGAGCAGTTCTTC.

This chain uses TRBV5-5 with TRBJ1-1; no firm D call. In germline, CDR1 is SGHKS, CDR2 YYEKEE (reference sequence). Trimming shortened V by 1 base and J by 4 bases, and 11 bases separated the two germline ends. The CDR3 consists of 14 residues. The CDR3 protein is CASSLIGNPTEAFF. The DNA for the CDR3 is TGTGCCAGCAGCTTGATCGGGAATCCCACTGAAGCTTTCTTT.

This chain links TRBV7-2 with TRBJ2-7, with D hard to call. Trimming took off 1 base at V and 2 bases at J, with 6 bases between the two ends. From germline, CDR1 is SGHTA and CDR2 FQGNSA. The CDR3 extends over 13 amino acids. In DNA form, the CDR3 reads TGTGCCAGCAGCTTAGTACAGCCCTACGAGCAGTACTTC. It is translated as CASSLVQPYEQYF. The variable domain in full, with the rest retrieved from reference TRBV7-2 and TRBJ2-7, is GAGVSQSPSNKVTEKGKDVELRCDPISGHTALYWYRQSLGQGLEFLIYFQGNSAPDKSGLPSDRFSAERTGGSVSTLTIQRTQQEDSAVYLCASSLVQPYEQYFGPGTRLTVT.

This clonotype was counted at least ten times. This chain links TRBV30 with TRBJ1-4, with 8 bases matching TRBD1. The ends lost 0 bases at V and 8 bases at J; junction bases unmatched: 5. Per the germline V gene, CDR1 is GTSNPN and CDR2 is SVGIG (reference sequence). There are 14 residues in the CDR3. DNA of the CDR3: TGTGCCTGGAGTGTTGGGCAGGGGGCGGAAAAACTGTTTTTT. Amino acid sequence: CAWSVGQGAEKLFF.

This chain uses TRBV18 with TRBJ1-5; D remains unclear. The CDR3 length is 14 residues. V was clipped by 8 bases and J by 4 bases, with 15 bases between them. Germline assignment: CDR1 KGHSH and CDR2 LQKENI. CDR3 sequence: CASSPPGSNQPQHF. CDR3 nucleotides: TGTGCCAGCAGTCCACCCGGGAGTAATCAGCCCCAGCATTTT. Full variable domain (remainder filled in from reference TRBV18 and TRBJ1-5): NAGVMQNPRHLVRRRGQEARLRCSPMKGHSHVYWYRQLPEEGLKFMVYLQKENIIDESGMPKERFSAEFPKEGPSILRIQQVVRGDSAAYFCASSPPGSNQPQHFGDGTRLSIL.

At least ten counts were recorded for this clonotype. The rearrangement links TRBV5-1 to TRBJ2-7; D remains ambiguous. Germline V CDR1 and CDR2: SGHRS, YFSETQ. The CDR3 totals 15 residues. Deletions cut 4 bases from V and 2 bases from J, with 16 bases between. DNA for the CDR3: TGCGCCAGCAGCCAGATAGAGACGGGTACCTACGAGCAGTACTTC. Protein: CASSQIETGTYEQYF.